Shown below are 20 T cell receptor beta chains from a single sample sequenced in a study of blood T cell repertoires in COVID-19 (dated by TCRdb to between 2020 and 2021). The library was generated by the immunoSEQ multiplex PCR assay. What TCRdb holds here is the immuneACCESS table cut down to in-frame rearrangements. Part of the clones is not present; checked against another copy, under half of the missing clones reflect an unresolved V gene, and the others are unexplained. This sample holds 130,000 to 150,000 clones; more than 75% were observed only once. Jointly, the top ten make up 13% to 15% of the sample. The sequenced sample consisted of peripheral blood. These receptors originate from a human donor with acute or convalescent COVID-19. The donor label of this sample is uncertain.

The rearrangement joins TRBV5-4 to TRBJ2-1; 8 nucleotides match TRBD2. CDR1 is SGHNT, CDR2 YYREEE, per germline (reference sequence). V was clipped by 1 base and J by 5 bases; unmatched bases: 5. The CDR3 loop spans 15 amino acids. CDR3 DNA sequence: TGTGCCAGCAGCTTGCGGGGGGGCCAAAACAATGAGCAGTTCTTC. It translates to CASSLRGGQNNEQFF.

This chain joins TRBV19 and TRBJ2-5; the D gene is possibly TRBD2 (6 bases). In germline, CDR1 is LNHDA, CDR2 SQIVND (reference sequence). The V end was cut by 2 bases, the J end by 6 bases, with 16 bases between. This CDR3 has 15 amino acids. In DNA, the CDR3 is TGTGCCAGTAGTATAACCGCGGGGCGGACGAAGACCCAGTACTTC. Translating gives CASSITAGRTKTQYF.

The chain has TRBV5-1 and TRBJ2-2; TRBD2 aligns across 12 bases. The CDR3 contains 16 residues. Unmatched junction bases numbered 2, after V lost 4 bases and J lost 1 base. CDR1 and CDR2 from the germline V gene are SGHRS and YFSETQ. This CDR3 is CASSQGLAGNTGELFF. The CDR3 DNA follows: TGCGCCAGCAGCCAGGGACTAGCGGGGAACACCGGGGAGCTGTTTTTT.

The chain recombines TRBV18 with TRBJ1-2; possibly TRBD1 for D (6 bases). Germline loops: CDR1 KGHSH, CDR2 LQKENI. The CDR3 sequence is 15 residues long. V lost 3 bases, J lost 0 bases, and 11 bases lay in between. The CDR3 coding sequence is TGTGCCAGCTCACCGGACAGCCCGGCTAACTATGGCTACACCTTC. This encodes CASSPDSPANYGYTF. Based on the CDR3 plus reference TRBV18 and TRBJ1-2, the full variable domain is NAGVMQNPRHLVRRRGQEARLRCSPMKGHSHVYWYRQLPEEGLKFMVYLQKENIIDESGMPKERFSAEFPKEGPSILRIQQVVRGDSAAYFCASSPDSPANYGYTFGSGTRLTVV.

This clone has more than one count but fewer than ten. V is TRBV29-1 and J is TRBJ1-1, with 7 positions matching TRBD1. The germline V gene has CDR1 SQVTM and CDR2 ANQGSEA. The CDR3 consists of 13 residues. V lost 4 bases and J lost 11; bases outside the gene matches: 13. CDR3 amino acids: CSVGLGTVMRAFF. CDR3 nucleotide sequence: TGCAGCGTTGGCCTTGGGACAGTCATGAGGGCTTTCTTT.

V gene TRBV7-2 combines with J gene TRBJ1-6, with 9 bases fitting TRBD1. This CDR3 is 15 amino acids long. The trim removed 5 bases at V and 6 bases at J, leaving 5 bases unmatched. CDR1 is SGHTA, CDR2 FQGNSA, per germline. The CDR3 is CASSQGQGSNSPLHF. The CDR3 DNA reads TGTGCCAGCAGCCAGGGACAGGGAAGTAATTCACCCCTCCACTTT.

This clone was found once. The CDR3 DNA is TGCGCCAGCAGCTTGCAAGGGGATTGGGAAGAGACCCAGTACTTC. Its protein is CASSLQGDWEETQYF. This chain connects TRBV5-1 to TRBJ2-5; a weak D match, TRBD1 (5 bases). Germline V gene sequence: CDR1 SGHRS, CDR2 YFSETQ. The CDR3 is 15 amino acids. V lost 1 base and J lost 3, with 13 bases in between. Combining the CDR3 with reference TRBV5-1 and TRBJ2-5 gives the whole variable domain KAGVTQTPRYLIKTRGQQVTLSCSPISGHRSVSWYQQTPGQGLQFLFEYFSETQRNKGNFPGRFSGRQFSNSRSEMNVSTLELGDSALYLCASSLQGDWEETQYFGPGTRLLVL.

V usage is TRBV21-1 and J usage is TRBJ2-5; the table assigns TRBD1, which was not confirmed against the DNA. TRBV21-1 is a listed pseudogene. There are 19 residues in the CDR3. DNA of the CDR3: TGTGCCAGCAGCAAAGGATGGGAGTCTACAGGGGGCTTTGGGGAGACCCAGTACTTC. Its translation is CASSKGWESTGGFGETQYF.

The gene calls are TRBV30 and TRBJ1-1; maybe TRBD1 (5 bases). Germline CDR1 and CDR2: GTSNPN and SVGIG (reference sequence). CDR3 size: 17 residues. Trimming removed 2 bases from V and 4 bases from J, with 23 bases in between. As DNA, the CDR3 is TGTGCCTGGAGTAAGACCTCAGGGATTGCTCTGACCACTGAAGCTTTCTTT. This encodes CAWSKTSGIALTTEAFF. The full variable domain, its missing parts supplied by reference TRBV30 and TRBJ1-1, is SQTIHQWPATLVQPVGSPLSLECTVEGTSNPNLYWYRQAAGRGLQLLFYSVGIGQISSEVPQNLSASRPQDRQFILSSKKLLLSDSGFYLCAWSKTSGIALTTEAFFGQGTRLTVV.

The CDR3 loop is CTTLEGDTDTQYF. The CDR3 region has the DNA TGTACGACCCTCGAGGGGGACACAGATACGCAGTATTTT. V and J are TRBV2 and TRBJ2-3; maybe TRBD1 (6 bases). The germline V gene has CDR1 SNHLY and CDR2 FYNNEI. This CDR3 is 13 amino acids long.

The chain combines TRBV9 with TRBJ2-1; TRBD2 matches at 9 bases. CDR3 length: 19 residues. The J segment lost 4 bases and the V segment lost 3 bases, leaving 17 bases of the junction unmatched. The V gene's germline CDR1 is SGDLS and CDR2 YYNGEE. The CDR3 DNA is TGTGCCAGCAGCGGAGTAGGTAATAGCGGGGGCCATAGATACAATGAGCAGTTCTTC. Its protein product is CASSGVGNSGGHRYNEQFF.

This rearrangement joins TRBV5-1 to TRBJ2-2, with D maybe TRBD2 (6 bases). Trimming removed 3 bases from V and 0 bases from J, with 15 bases in between. This CDR3 has 17 amino acids. CDR1 is SGHRS, CDR2 YFSETQ, per germline. Written as DNA, the CDR3 is TGCGCCAGCAGCTCCTTCAGCGGGCCCGCGAACACCGGGGAGCTGTTTTTT. Its translation is CASSSFSGPANTGELFF.

This clone was seen just once. The junction does not match germline at one end; this may be a read error. This chain connects TRBV6-2 or TRBV6-3 to TRBJ1-5; D ambiguous. CDR1 is MNHEY, CDR2 SVGEGT, per germline. The CDR3 is made up of 17 amino acids. CDR3 residues: CASRYSSTGYSNQPQHF. The CDR3 DNA is TGTGCCAGCAGATACTCCTCGACGGGATATAGCAATCAGCCCCAGCATTTT.

The chain carries TRBV7-2 and TRBJ1-2; 8 bases fit TRBD1. The V and J ends lost 3 bases and 5 bases, in that order; junction bases with no gene match: 17. Germline V CDR1 and CDR2: SGHTA, FQGNSA. The CDR3 sequence is 18 residues long. The CDR3 loop is CASSLVGGQAPDGYGYTF. The CDR3 DNA follows: TGTGCCAGCAGCTTGGTAGGGGGACAGGCCCCAGATGGGTATGGCTACACCTTC.

The chain uses TRBV5-1 and TRBJ2-7, with 7 bases lining up with TRBD1. This CDR3 spans 16 amino acids. Losses at the gene ends were 3 bases for V and 5 bases for J; bases not matched to a gene: 14. In germline, CDR1 is SGHRS, CDR2 YFSETQ. The CDR3 nucleotides read TGCGCCAGCAGCTCCCGCTTTGGACAGGAGTCCCACGAGCAGTACTTC. Amino acid sequence: CASSSRFGQESHEQYF.

The sample holds a few counts of this clone. The chain is built from TRBV12-5 and TRBJ2-7; D uncertain. The CDR3 is made up of 16 amino acids. The V end lost 2 bases, the J end lost 2 bases, and 16 bases lay between the germline ends. Germline-derived CDR1 and CDR2 are LGHNT and FRNRAP. The CDR3 region is CASGLRSGGEPYEQYF. The DNA for the CDR3 is TGTGCTAGTGGTTTGAGGTCCGGCGGTGAGCCCTACGAGCAGTACTTC. The variable domain in full, completed from reference TRBV12-5 and TRBJ2-7, reads DARVTQTPRHKVTEMGQEVTMRCQPILGHNTVFWYRQTMMQGLELLAYFRNRAPLDDSGMPKDRFSAEMPDATLATLKIQPSEPRDSAVYFCASGLRSGGEPYEQYFGPGTRLTVT.

The gene calls are TRBV2 and TRBJ1-2; D may be TRBD1 (6 bases). V was cut by 6 bases and J by 2 bases, with 13 bases left in between. The CDR3 length is 14 residues. The V gene's germline CDR1 is SNHLY and CDR2 FYNNEI. The CDR3 protein is CASRKRGLNYGYTF. CDR3 nucleotides: TGTGCCAGCAGGAAAAGGGGGTTAAACTATGGCTACACCTTC.

The chain joins TRBV30 to TRBJ1-2, with a weak D call TRBD1 (5 bases). The CDR3 is 14 amino acids. The V end lost 1 base, the J end lost 5 bases, and 14 bases lay between the germline ends. Germline CDR1 GTSNPN, CDR2 SVGIG (reference sequence). CDR3: CAWSGQFGGYGYTF. DNA for the CDR3: TGTGCCTGGAGTGGACAATTCGGGGGTTATGGCTACACCTTC.

The rearrangement uses TRBV9 and TRBJ2-2, with unresolved D. The CDR3 consists of 13 residues. Trimming cost V 0 bases and J 3 bases, with 3 bases left between them. The germline V gene encodes CDR1 SGDLS and CDR2 YYNGEE. The CDR3 loop is CASSVVDTGELFF. The DNA for the CDR3 is TGTGCCAGCAGCGTAGTCGACACCGGGGAGCTGTTTTTT. Complete variable domain (other parts from reference TRBV9 and TRBJ2-2): DSGVTQTPKHLITATGQRVTLRCSPRSGDLSVYWYQQSLDQGLQFLIQYYNGEERAKGNILERFSAQQFPDLHSELNLSSLELGDSALYFCASSVVDTGELFFGEGSRLTVL.

CDR3 sequence (DNA): TGTGCCAGCAGCGCCACGACAGGGTACTACGAGCAGTACTTC. It specifies CASSATTGYYEQYF. The rearrangement uses TRBV3-1 (or the pseudogene TRBV3-2) and TRBJ2-7; 7 bases are a match to TRBD1. V was pared by 5 bases and J by 3 bases, with 7 bases of the junction left unmatched. From germline, CDR1 is LGHDT and CDR2 YNNKEL (reference sequence). CDR3 length equals 14 residues.